This paragraph covers one T cell receptor beta chain sequence. The antigen is undetermined. Authors' analysis steps: CDR3 differences across clinicopathological groups were used to build a distant-metastasis classifier for papillary thyroid cancer. TCRdb called clones again from the PCR reads with MiXCR. These V and J calls originate from TCRdb's pipeline instead of the authors' own analysis. The sample yields some 16,000 clones, 33% seen once. Among the patients, none had received any treatment before thyroid surgery. The CDR3 covers 13 residues. V gave up 1 base and J gave up 5 bases, with 9 bases separating them. Per the germline V gene, CDR1 is MDHEN and CDR2 is SYDVKM. This record comes from a study of metastatic and nonmetastatic thyroid tumors. In the study overall: Repertoires were compared across blood and tumor or nodule tissue from malignant and benign thyroid patients.

Study results and limitations: It was reportedly found that TCR beta diversity was significantly higher in malignant thyroid tumors than in benign nodules, a difference seen in both blood and tumor samples.

V gene TRBV28 combines with J gene TRBJ2-7; D is ambiguous. The sample comprised tumor tissue. This sequence was found in a male donor with papillary thyroid cancer or a benign thyroid nodule (not recorded which). Some clones in this sample may be carry-over from other donors' samples. CDR3 nucleotide sequence: TGTGCCAGCAGTTTATTAGGGCAAAACGAGCAGTACTTC. It encodes CASSLLGQNEQYF.